The 11 T cell receptor beta chains given below trace back to one sample, sequenced in a study of neoadjuvant anti-PD-1 for oral cavity cancer. As to time point: after neoadjuvant nivolumab, at surgical resection. Assay: immunoSEQ multiplex PCR; the TCRdb copy retains only in-frame clones and omits some. The data contain approximately 13,000 clones, around 76% of them singletons. Here the sequenced sample was PBMCs, taken after nivolumab (anti-PD-1) treatment. The origin of the receptors is a person between 40 and 79 years old with oral cavity squamous cell carcinoma.

The chain couples TRBV6-4 to TRBJ2-3; a possible D gene is TRBD2 (6 bases). The CDR3 extends over 14 amino acids. CDR1 is MRHNA, CDR2 SNTAGT, per germline. Trimming removed 4 bases from V and 0 bases from J, with 8 bases in between. The CDR3 protein is CASSVAGSTDTQYF. The CDR3 bases are TGTGCCAGCAGTGTGGCGGGAAGCACAGATACGCAGTATTTT.

The chain carries TRBV7-6 and TRBJ1-1; 8 bases line up with TRBD1. V lost 1 base, J lost 4 bases, and 5 bases stayed unmatched. The V gene's germline CDR1 is SGHVS and CDR2 FNYEAQ. The CDR3 extends over 15 amino acids. The CDR3 DNA reads TGTGCCAGCAGCTTAGAACAGGGGGAGGGCACTGAAGCTTTCTTT. Amino acid sequence: CASSLEQGEGTEAFF.

The V gene is TRBV7-3, the J gene TRBJ2-1; perhaps D is TRBD1 or TRBD2 (5 bases each). Germline V CDR1 and CDR2: SGHTA, FQGTGA. The CDR3 totals 16 residues. Trimming stripped 1 base from V and 7 bases from J, with 17 bases between. The CDR3 region is CASSLSAAGPGNEQFF. The CDR3 DNA reads TGTGCCAGCAGCTTAAGCGCGGCGGGTCCAGGGAATGAGCAGTTCTTC.

This clone was found once. J is TRBJ1-2 and V is TRBV5-1; no reliable D call. Germline-derived CDR1 and CDR2 are SGHRS and YFSETQ. The V and J ends lost 1 base and 9 bases respectively, with 16 bases between them. This CDR3 has 14 residues. CDR3 loop: CASSLLVGESSYTF. The CDR3 bases are TGCGCCAGCAGCTTGTTGGTTGGGGAGAGTAGCTACACCTTC.

This chain joins TRBV5-6 and TRBJ2-1, with a weak D call TRBD1 (5 bases). The V end lost 0 bases, the J end lost 4 bases, and 11 bases lay between the germline ends. Germline V CDR1 and CDR2: SGHDT, YYEEEE. The CDR3 has 15 residues. CDR3 nucleotide sequence: TGTGCCAGCAGCTTGGAGAGTGACAGTTACAATGAGCAGTTCTTC. Its translation is CASSLESDSYNEQFF. The full variable domain, completed using reference TRBV5-6 and TRBJ2-1, is DAGVTQSPTHLIKTRGQQVTLRCSPKSGHDTVSWYQQALGQGPQFIFQYYEEEERQRGNFPDRFSGHQFPNYSSELNVNALLLGDSALYLCASSLESDSYNEQFFGPGTRLTVL.

V is TRBV23-1 and J is TRBJ1-2; D unresolved. TRBV23-1 falls under the ORF class, with uncertain function. Trimming removed 7 bases from V and 6 bases from J, with 9 bases in between. This CDR3 contains 11 residues. The CDR3 reads CASTAPNGYTF. The CDR3 DNA reads as TGCGCCAGCACCGCTCCCAATGGCTACACCTTC.

This clone has just a few counts. The rearrangement joins TRBV5-4 to TRBJ1-5; D gene unclear. The CDR3 has 13 residues. In germline, CDR1 is SGHNT, CDR2 YYREEE (reference sequence). V was clipped by 0 bases and J by 5 bases, with 6 bases between them. The CDR3 protein is CASSLDGDQPQHF. DNA for the CDR3: TGTGCCAGCAGCTTGGATGGGGATCAGCCCCAGCATTTT. Full variable domain (remainder filled in from reference TRBV5-4 and TRBJ1-5): ETGVTQSPTHLIKTRGQQVTLRCSSQSGHNTVSWYQQALGQGPQFIFQYYREEENGRGNFPPRFSGLQFPNYSSELNVNALELDDSALYLCASSLDGDQPQHFGDGTRLSIL.

This clone was seen only once. V is TRBV14 and J is TRBJ1-1; a possible D gene is TRBD1 (6 bases). This CDR3 contains 12 residues. The V and J ends lost 4 bases and 11 bases respectively, with 14 bases between them. Per germline, CDR1 SGHDN and CDR2 FVKESK. The CDR3 loop reads CASSLSGTRAFF. The CDR3 DNA reads TGTGCCAGCAGCCTTTCCGGGACAAGGGCTTTCTTT.

V usage is TRBV5-4 and J usage is TRBJ1-1; D ambiguous. The CDR3 is made up of 13 amino acids. From germline, CDR1 is SGHNT and CDR2 YYREEE (reference sequence). The V and J ends lost 0 bases and 9 bases respectively, with 12 bases between them. The CDR3 spells CASSLAEGNKAFF. CDR3 in DNA: TGTGCCAGCAGCTTGGCCGAAGGTAACAAAGCTTTCTTT.

The chain links TRBV19 to TRBJ1-2, with unresolved D. The germline V gene has CDR1 LNHDA and CDR2 SQIVND (reference sequence). Trimming cost V 3 bases and J 4 bases, with 33 bases left between them. The CDR3 totals 21 residues. CDR3 coding DNA: TGTGCCAGTAGTATTCACTTTTCTTGGTCGGTGTCAGCCGCCACCTTCTATGGCTACACCTTC. Its translation is CASSIHFSWSVSAATFYGYTF.

The chain is built from TRBV7-9 and TRBJ1-4; TRBD1 is a possible D gene (6 bases). Per germline, CDR1 SEHNR and CDR2 FQNEAQ (reference sequence). CDR3 length: 16 residues. The V end was cut by 2 bases, the J end by 8 bases, with 18 bases between. In nucleotides, the CDR3 is TGTGCCAGCAGCTTAATCGTATGGGGGGCGCGGGAAAAACTGTTTTTT. Translated: CASSLIVWGAREKLFF.